This T cell receptor beta chain was recorded in a study of cytomegalovirus exposure and HLA in healthy donors. Study summary: Drawn from HLA-typed donors, around 85 million unique TCRs were held in an early data release.

Use of 60 Vbeta and 13 Jbeta primers characterized the PCR. Profiled with immunoSEQ multiplex PCR; TCRdb holds only in-frame clones, not every one. The profile shows about 200,000 clones, 86% of them singletons. The sample holds a few counts of this clone. Its matching antigen is unknown. Study outcomes and limitations: Confirmation in vitro established that a few CMV-associated chains were specific for CMV antigens. V- and J-gene trimming in TCR beta was tied to a missense DCLRE1C variant by an analysis performed later.

The sample taken for sequencing was PBMCs. This clonotype was sampled from a young woman in good health and CMV-seronegative.

CDR3 region: CAISGLEGITGELFF. In DNA, the CDR3 is TGTGCCATCAGTGGGTTAGAGGGAATCACCGGGGAGCTGTTTTTT. The chain carries TRBV10-3 and TRBJ2-2; TRBD2 might be the D (5 bases). Germline assignment: CDR1 ENHRY and CDR2 SYGVKD. CDR3 length equals 15 residues. Trimming left V 4 bases short and J 4 bases short, with 13 bases between.